The 14 T cell receptor beta chains below were found in one sample sequenced in a study of T cell repertoires in cytomegalovirus infection. TCRdb re-derived calls from the reads in MiXCR, one entry per CDR3 protein. The sample lists a few hundred thousand distinct CDR3 sequences, 15% to 20% occurring once. The sequenced sample consisted of PBMCs. The receptors were sampled from a human donor in good health (CMV status not recorded). Some clones in this sample may be carry-over from other donors' samples.

In its sample, this clonotype was seen many times. The gene calls are TRBV5-6 and TRBJ1-5, with TRBD1 as a possible D gene (5 bases). From germline, CDR1 is SGHDT and CDR2 YYEEEE. This CDR3 spans 16 amino acids. Trimming took 1 base from V and 0 from J, leaving 11 bases between them. The CDR3 protein is CASSLTTGVSNQPQHF. The CDR3 bases are TGTGCCAGCAGCTTGACGACGGGGGTTAGCAATCAGCCCCAGCATTTT. The variable domain in full, completed from reference TRBV5-6 and TRBJ1-5, reads DAGVTQSPTHLIKTRGQQVTLRCSPKSGHDTVSWYQQALGQGPQFIFQYYEEEERQRGNFPDRFSGHQFPNYSSELNVNALLLGDSALYLCASSLTTGVSNQPQHFGDGTRLSIL.

In this sample, this clonotype turned up a few times. This chain joins TRBV28 and TRBJ1-3; 8 bases match TRBD1. The germline gives CDR1 MDHEN, CDR2 SYDVKM. The CDR3 has 17 amino acids. J gave up 5 bases and V 3 bases, and 12 bases lay outside the gene matches. The CDR3 DNA follows: TGTGCCAGCAGTTTGTGGCGTACTACAGGGGGGAGAAACACCATATATTTT. Translated: CASSLWRTTGGRNTIYF. Full variable domain (outside the CDR3, taken from reference TRBV28 and TRBJ1-3): DVKVTQSSRYLVKRTGEKVFLECVQDMDHENMFWYRQDPGLGLRLIYFSYDVKMKEKGDIPEGYSVSREKKERFSLILESASTNQTSMYLCASSLWRTTGGRNTIYFGEGSWLTVV.

This clonotype was seen only a few times. The CDR3 reads CASSSDRRVGEKLFF. The CDR3 DNA sequence: TGTGCCAGCAGCTCGGACAGGCGGGTTGGTGAAAAACTGTTTTTT. The chain has TRBV7-9 and TRBJ1-4, with 7 nucleotides matching TRBD1. In germline, CDR1 is SEHNR, CDR2 FQNEAQ (reference sequence). The CDR3 has 15 residues. The trim removed 4 bases at V and 7 bases at J, leaving 9 bases unmatched.

This clonotype was seen many times. The genes are TRBV7-9 and TRBJ2-7; D gene uncertain. The V gene lost 0 bases and the J gene lost 3 bases, with 6 bases spanning the gap. Looked up from germline, CDR1 is SEHNR and CDR2 is FQNEAQ (reference sequence). The CDR3 contains 13 residues. The CDR3 reads CASSLAPGYEQYF. For the CDR3, the DNA is TGTGCCAGCAGCTTAGCGCCGGGCTACGAGCAGTACTTC.

This clonotype appeared a few times. The rearrangement joins TRBV7-8 to TRBJ1-5, with 10 nucleotides matching TRBD1. V lost 5 bases, J lost 3 bases, and 13 bases stayed unmatched. The CDR3 covers 18 residues. The germline V gene encodes CDR1 SGHVS and CDR2 FQNEAQ. The DNA for the CDR3 is TGTGCCAGCAGCCCCTTATATGGGACAGGGGCGATCAATCAGCCCCAGCATTTT. Its translation is CASSPLYGTGAINQPQHF.

The V call is TRBV20-1, the J call TRBJ1-1; perhaps TRBD1 as D (5 bases). Germline CDR1 DFQATT, CDR2 SNEGSKA (reference sequence). The CDR3 is 12 amino acids. In DNA form, the CDR3 reads TGCAAAAGGGACGGATTGAACACTGAAGCTTTCTTT. Protein product: CKRDGLNTEAFF.

There are a few counts of this clonotype. V is TRBV19 and J is TRBJ2-3, with a tentative D call TRBD2 (6 bases). CDR1 LNHDA and CDR2 SQIVND come from the germline V gene (reference sequence). V was cut by 6 bases and J by 8 bases, with 12 bases left in between. The CDR3 extends over 12 amino acids. CDR3 nucleotide sequence: TGTGCCAGTAGCCCGTCGCGGGGTACGCAGTATTTT. Translation gives CASSPSRGTQYF.

This clonotype was detected only a few times. This chain links TRBV5-5 with TRBJ1-1, with unresolved D. Per germline, CDR1 SGHKS and CDR2 YYEKEE (reference sequence). Trimming removed 1 base at V and 1 base at J, with 8 bases between. CDR3 length: 14 residues. DNA of the CDR3: TGTGCCAGCAGCTTGATCCCCCGGAACACTGAAGCTTTCTTT. Amino acids: CASSLIPRNTEAFF.

This clonotype showed up many times. The chain combines TRBV7-8 with TRBJ2-2; D unresolved. CDR3 length equals 17 residues. Looked up from germline, CDR1 is SGHVS and CDR2 is FQNEAQ. Trimming removed 5 bases at V and 4 bases at J, with 20 bases between. CDR3 loop: CASSPQKADIPTGELFF. The CDR3 coding sequence is TGTGCCAGCAGCCCCCAAAAGGCCGATATACCCACCGGGGAGCTGTTTTTT.

The V gene is TRBV28, the J gene TRBJ2-1; tentative D call: TRBD1 (6 bases). V dropped 3 bases and J dropped 4 bases, with 16 bases sitting between them. CDR3 size: 16 residues. Germline V gene sequence: CDR1 MDHEN, CDR2 SYDVKM. The CDR3 DNA sequence: TGTGCCAGCAGTTTGAGTACGGGACATGCATACAATGAGCAGTTCTTC. Translating gives CASSLSTGHAYNEQFF.

This clonotype was detected ten times or more. This chain connects TRBV7-2 to TRBJ2-1; 9 bases agree with TRBD1. The CDR3 loop spans 15 amino acids. Germline V gives CDR1 SGHTA, CDR2 FQGNSA. Losses at the gene ends were 6 bases for V and 4 bases for J; bases not matched to a gene: 7. The CDR3 coding sequence is TGTGCCAGCAGTCAAGACAGGGGGGGTTACAATGAGCAGTTCTTC. Its translation is CASSQDRGGYNEQFF.

The rearrangement links TRBV11-2 to TRBJ2-3; D is undetermined. V was clipped by 3 bases and J by 10 bases, with 14 bases between them. CDR1 and CDR2 from the germline V gene are SGHAT and FQNNGV. This CDR3 contains 13 residues. The CDR3 protein is CASSFASGRSQYF. CDR3 bases: TGTGCCAGCAGCTTTGCCTCGGGCAGGTCGCAGTATTTT.

Only one count was recorded for this clonotype. The chain carries TRBV12-3 or TRBV12-4 and TRBJ2-7; the match to TRBD1 covers 8 bases. V shed 5 bases and J 2 bases; nucleotides not matched to a gene: 8. This CDR3 region has 15 residues. CDR3 nucleotide sequence: TGTGCCAGCAGTCTCCTATGGACAGGGACCTACGAGCAGTACTTC. This sequence encodes CASSLLWTGTYEQYF.

This clonotype was detected many times. The chain uses TRBV7-6 and TRBJ2-3; no clear D. Germline V CDR1 and CDR2: SGHVS, FNYEAQ. Trimming removed 5 bases from V and 7 bases from J, with 10 bases in between. CDR3 length: 12 amino acids. The CDR3 loop reads CASSQPDNTQYF. CDR3 nucleotide sequence: TGTGCCAGCAGCCAGCCGGATAATACGCAGTATTTT.